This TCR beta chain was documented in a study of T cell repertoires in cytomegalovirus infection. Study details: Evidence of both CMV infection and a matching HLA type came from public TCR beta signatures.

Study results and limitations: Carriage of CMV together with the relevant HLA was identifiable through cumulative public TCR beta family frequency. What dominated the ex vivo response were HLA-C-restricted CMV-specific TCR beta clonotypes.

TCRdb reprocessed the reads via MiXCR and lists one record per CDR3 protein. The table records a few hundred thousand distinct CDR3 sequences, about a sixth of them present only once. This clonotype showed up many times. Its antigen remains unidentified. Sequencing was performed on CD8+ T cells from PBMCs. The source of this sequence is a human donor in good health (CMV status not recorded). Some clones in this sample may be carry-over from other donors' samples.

This chain's CDR3 is CASRSLAGVHNEQFF. In nucleotides, the CDR3 is TGTGCCAGCAGATCTCTGGCGGGGGTACACAATGAGCAGTTCTTC. V and J are TRBV6-2 or TRBV6-3 and TRBJ2-1; 7 positions match TRBD2. Germline CDR1 MNHEY, CDR2 SVGEGT. The J segment lost 5 bases and the V segment lost 6 bases, leaving 10 bases of the junction unmatched. The CDR3 totals 15 residues.